These 32 T cell receptor beta chains came from one sample sequenced in a study of shared clonotypes between healthy human individuals. Sequenced by immunoSEQ multiplex PCR; TCRdb stores in-frame clones only, minus some. The sample consists of roughly 1,000,000 clones, approximately 80% of them appearing once. Sequenced: memory CD4+ T cells from PBMCs. Subset given: CD45RA-negative fraction. The receptor source for this set is a man in his late teens or twenties in good health. Some clones in this sample may be carry-over from other donors' samples.

The chain has TRBV4-1 and TRBJ1-2; D is uncertain. Trimming cost V 4 bases and J 13 bases, with 22 bases left between them. Germline lookup yields CDR1 MGHRA and CDR2 YSYEKL. The CDR3 totals 14 residues. The CDR3 DNA follows: TGCGCCAGCAGCCTCTCTATGGACGCAACCGGGCGCACCTTC. The encoded protein is CASSLSMDATGRTF.

This chain uses TRBV27 with TRBJ2-1; D call uncertain. There are 15 residues in the CDR3. Between the trimmed V and J ends, which lost 6 bases and 1 base, there was a span of 13 bases. Germline V CDR1 and CDR2: MNHEY, SMNVEV (reference sequence). CDR3 in DNA: TGTGCCAGCAGCGATAGCCTACGGTCCTACAATGAGCAGTTCTTC. It is translated as CASSDSLRSYNEQFF.

To note about this clone: Different DNA sequences within this sample yield the same CDR3. V usage is TRBV7-9 and J usage is TRBJ1-1, with no clear D. V lost 3 bases, J lost 1 base, and 6 bases lay in between. The CDR3 extends over 13 amino acids. Per germline, CDR1 SEHNR and CDR2 FQNEAQ (reference sequence). The CDR3 DNA is TGTGCCAGCAGCTTGACGGGGAACACTGAAGCTTTCTTT. Protein sequence: CASSLTGNTEAFF.

This clone was seen only once. Other DNA variants within this sample encode the same CDR3. The chain couples TRBV6-1 to TRBJ1-2; D is unclear. V gave up 3 bases and J gave up 5 bases, with 7 bases separating them. CDR3 size: 12 residues. Germline values: CDR1 MNHNS, CDR2 SASEGT. The CDR3 DNA reads TGTGCCAGCAGTGATAAAGGGTATGGCTACACCTTC. Its translation is CASSDKGYGYTF.

The chain links TRBV7-9 to TRBJ2-7; 7 bases fit TRBD1. V dropped 1 base and J dropped 1; count of bases not matched to a gene: 16. The CDR3 extends over 19 amino acids. CDR1 SEHNR and CDR2 FQNEAQ come from the germline V gene (reference sequence). CDR3 residues: CASSLETGFRLLGSYEQYF. In nucleotides, the CDR3 is TGTGCCAGCAGCTTAGAGACAGGGTTTCGGTTACTAGGGTCCTACGAGCAGTACTTC.

J is TRBJ2-2 and V is TRBV5-4; no clear D gene. Trimming left V 4 bases short and J 5 bases short, with 12 bases between. Germline V CDR1 and CDR2: SGHNT, YYREEE (reference sequence). The CDR3 extends over 14 amino acids. CDR3 in amino acids: CASSVEPATGELFF. DNA of the CDR3: TGTGCCAGCAGCGTTGAACCGGCTACCGGGGAGCTGTTTTTT.

The chain is built from TRBV11-1 and TRBJ2-1; D ambiguous. The germline V gene has CDR1 SGHAT and CDR2 FQDESV (reference sequence). Trimming cost V 5 bases and J 11 bases, with 22 bases left between them. This CDR3 has 15 amino acids. Here the CDR3 reads CASSQPSNFGQKQFF. The DNA of the CDR3 is TGTGCCAGCAGCCAGCCCAGTAATTTCGGGCAGAAGCAGTTCTTC.

As regards this clone: A single base separates this from a much larger clone, so it may be a read error. V gene TRBV30 combines with J gene TRBJ2-7; a weak D match, TRBD2 (5 bases). The germline V gene has CDR1 GTSNPN and CDR2 SVGIG (reference sequence). The CDR3 has 14 amino acids. DNA for the CDR3: TGTGCCTGGAGTGTACTAGGGAACCCCTACGGGCAGTACTTC. Protein: CAWSVLGNPYGQYF.

The chain links TRBV7-2 to TRBJ2-1; 8 bases match TRBD1. The CDR3 extends over 16 amino acids. The ends lost 0 bases at V and 4 bases at J; junction bases unmatched: 5. Germline loops: CDR1 SGHTA, CDR2 FQGNSA. The CDR3 protein is CASSLAAGGGYNEQFF. As DNA, the CDR3 is TGTGCCAGCAGCTTAGCCGCAGGGGGCGGTTACAATGAGCAGTTCTTC.

The CDR3 bases are TGTGCCAGCAGTCCTCCAGGACGGTATAATTCACCCCTCCACTTT. It codes for CASSPPGRYNSPLHF. V is TRBV6-5 and J is TRBJ1-6; D not certain. The V gene's germline CDR1 is MNHEY and CDR2 SVGAGI. This CDR3 has 15 amino acids. V lost 5 bases, J lost 4 bases, and 12 bases lay in between.

The chain is built from TRBV21-1 and TRBJ1-2; the table's D call, TRBD1, has no DNA check behind it. TRBV21-1 is described as a pseudogene. There are 14 residues in the CDR3. This CDR3 reads CASRRTGGYYGYTF. CDR3 bases: TGTGCCAGCAGGAGGACAGGGGGTTACTATGGCTACACCTTC.

The chain is built from TRBV5-1 and TRBJ2-7; 7 positions match TRBD2. Unmatched junction bases numbered 15, after V lost 4 bases and J lost 2 bases. This CDR3 is built from 17 residues. Germline V gene lookup returns CDR1 SGHRS and CDR2 YFSETQ. In DNA form, the CDR3 reads TGCGCCAGCAGCCCGGCGGGCGGGGGAAGGTCAACCTACGAGCAGTACTTC. This translates into CASSPAGGGRSTYEQYF. The variable domain in full, completed from reference TRBV5-1 and TRBJ2-7, reads KAGVTQTPRYLIKTRGQQVTLSCSPISGHRSVSWYQQTPGQGLQFLFEYFSETQRNKGNFPGRFSGRQFSNSRSEMNVSTLELGDSALYLCASSPAGGGRSTYEQYFGPGTRLTVT.

This clone was seen at least ten times. Distinct nucleotide sequences in the sample also encode this CDR3. CDR3 residues: CASSLGAEETQYF. CDR3 bases: TGCGCCAGCAGCTTGGGGGCCGAAGAGACCCAGTACTTC. The rearrangement joins TRBV5-1 to TRBJ2-5; no definite D call. Trimming pared 0 bases from V and 3 bases from J, leaving 6 bases between. This CDR3 region has 13 residues. CDR1 and CDR2 (germline): SGHRS, YFSETQ.

As concerns this clone: The germline gene is not matched at one end of the junction; a read error may be the cause. This chain uses TRBV18 with TRBJ2-6; 7 bases align to TRBD2. CDR1 is KGHSH and CDR2 is LQKENI in the germline V gene. CDR3 size: 15 residues. The CDR3 protein is CASSPGGSGANALTF. CDR3 DNA sequence: TGTGCCAGCTCACCGGGAGGGTCTGGGGCCAACGCCCTGACTTTC.

This rearrangement joins TRBV29-1 to TRBJ2-2, with a weak D call TRBD2 (6 bases). This CDR3 is 13 amino acids long. V lost 3 bases and J lost 6, with 11 bases in between. Per the germline V gene, CDR1 is SQVTM and CDR2 is ANQGSEA. The chain's CDR3 is CSVDVTGAGELFF. CDR3 coding DNA: TGCAGCGTTGACGTGACGGGGGCCGGGGAGCTGTTTTTT.

About this clone: This sample also contains other DNA sequences that code for the same CDR3. The rearrangement links TRBV7-9 to TRBJ2-7, with D unresolved. V was trimmed by 3 bases and J by 4 bases, leaving 7 bases between them. The CDR3 extends over 12 amino acids. Germline lookup yields CDR1 SEHNR and CDR2 FQNEAQ (reference sequence). The CDR3 DNA follows: TGTGCCAGCAGCTTTGGCGAGTACGAGCAGTACTTC. Residues: CASSFGEYEQYF.

V gene TRBV5-1 combines with J gene TRBJ2-5, with D maybe TRBD2 (6 bases). The length of the CDR3 is 16 residues. CDR1 and CDR2 (germline): SGHRS, YFSETQ. V was pared by 3 bases and J by 8 bases, with 23 bases between. CDR3 sequence reads: CASSSTEGVAVLTQYF. CDR3 DNA sequence: TGCGCCAGCAGCTCCACGGAAGGAGTAGCGGTACTAACCCAGTACTTC.

V gene TRBV11-2 combines with J gene TRBJ2-7, with 8 nucleotides matching TRBD1. Trimming took 2 bases from V and 2 from J; bases not matched to a gene: 11. The CDR3 covers 17 residues. The germline V gene has CDR1 SGHAT and CDR2 FQNNGV. The CDR3 region has the DNA TGTGCCAGCAGCTTATCCCCAACCCCACAGGGGGCCTACGAGCAGTACTTC. Translation gives CASSLSPTPQGAYEQYF.

V usage is TRBV28 and J usage is TRBJ1-2; TRBD1 is a possible D gene (6 bases). The V gene lost 0 bases and the J gene lost 5 bases, with 13 bases spanning the gap. The CDR3 is 15 residues long. Germline CDR1 MDHEN, CDR2 SYDVKM. The CDR3 protein is CASSLWAGEGYGYTF. The CDR3 DNA reads TGTGCCAGCAGTTTATGGGCAGGGGAGGGGTATGGCTACACCTTC.

The CDR3 sequence: CASSQDARTYEQYF. The CDR3 coding sequence is TGCGCCAGCAGCCAAGATGCACGGACCTACGAGCAGTACTTC. The chain couples TRBV4-3 to TRBJ2-7; no clear D gene. CDR3 length: 14 residues. V shed 0 bases and J shed 2 bases, with 8 bases lying between them. The germline V gene has CDR1 LGHNA and CDR2 YSLEER.

This clone was found once. Just one base apart from a much larger clone, this may be a read error. V and J are TRBV30 and TRBJ2-3, with D perhaps TRBD2 (5 bases). V shed 0 bases and J shed 9 bases, with 10 bases lying between them. The CDR3 consists of 12 residues. In germline, CDR1 is GTSNPN, CDR2 SVGIG (reference sequence). The CDR3 DNA follows: TGTGCCTGGAGTGTACGGGGTAGAACGCAGTATTTT. Protein: CAWSVRGRTQYF.

This clone was counted once. The chain couples TRBV5-1 to TRBJ2-7; D may be TRBD1 (6 bases). V was trimmed by 4 bases and J by 5 bases, leaving 16 bases between them. Looked up from germline, CDR1 is SGHRS and CDR2 is YFSETQ. CDR3 length: 14 amino acids. CDR3 amino acids: CASSAQGVIDEQYF. As DNA, the CDR3 is TGCGCCAGCAGCGCACAGGGTGTTATCGACGAGCAGTACTTC.

This clone was counted a few times. In nucleotides, the CDR3 is TGTGCCATCAGTGCTTCGGGACAGCAAAATCAGCCCCAGCATTTT. As protein: CAISASGQQNQPQHF. The genes are TRBV10-3 and TRBJ1-5, with TRBD1 identical over 7 bases. Trimming took 4 bases from V and 4 from J; bases not matched to a gene: 7. The CDR3 spans 15 residues. Looked up from germline, CDR1 is ENHRY and CDR2 is SYGVKD.

Note on this clone: This sample also contains other DNA sequences that code for the same CDR3. The chain uses TRBV5-1 and TRBJ2-3; 9 bases are a match to TRBD2. Germline trimming cut 0 bases from V and 0 bases from J; bases unmatched to any gene: 2. The CDR3 runs to 16 residues. CDR1 SGHRS and CDR2 YFSETQ come from the germline V gene. The CDR3 sequence: CASSLGLAESTDTQYF. DNA of the CDR3: TGCGCCAGCAGCTTGGGACTAGCGGAGAGCACAGATACGCAGTATTTT.

The J gene is TRBJ2-7, the V gene TRBV7-8, with 7 bases fitting TRBD2. This CDR3 has 15 residues. Germline CDR1 SGHVS, CDR2 FQNEAQ. V lost 1 base, J lost 3 bases, and 6 bases stayed unmatched. CDR3 loop: CASSLGSGTHYEQYF. CDR3 nucleotide sequence: TGTGCCAGCAGCTTAGGGAGCGGGACGCACTACGAGCAGTACTTC.

This rearrangement joins TRBV7-9 to TRBJ1-3, with D uncertain. The CDR3 covers 13 residues. The germline V gene has CDR1 SEHNR and CDR2 FQNEAQ (reference sequence). The V end was cut by 8 bases, the J end by 0 bases, with 8 bases between. The chain's CDR3 is CASSVHSGNTIYF. CDR3 sequence (DNA): TGTGCCAGCTCGGTCCACTCTGGAAACACCATATATTTT. The entire variable domain, with the rest obtained from reference TRBV7-9 and TRBJ1-3, is as follows: DTGVSQNPRHKITKRGQNVTFRCDPISEHNRLYWYRQTLGQGPEFLTYFQNEAQLEKSRLLSDRFSAERPKGSFSTLEIQRTEQGDSAMYLCASSVHSGNTIYFGEGSWLTVV.

This chain links TRBV28 with TRBJ1-2; D not certain. Germline loops: CDR1 MDHEN, CDR2 SYDVKM. The CDR3 spans 13 residues. The V end was cut by 6 bases, the J end by 3 bases, with 11 bases between. CDR3 amino acids: CASRSPVHYGYTF. The DNA of the CDR3 is TGTGCCAGCAGGTCGCCGGTTCACTATGGCTACACCTTC.

The rearrangement uses TRBV13 and TRBJ2-5; D is unclear. There are 16 residues in the CDR3. V was trimmed by 2 bases and J by 5 bases, leaving 18 bases between them. The germline CDR1 and CDR2 sequences are PRHDT and FYEKMQ (reference sequence). CDR3 sequence reads: CASSLSTLSVRETQYF. CDR3 coding DNA: TGTGCCAGCAGCTTATCCACTCTTTCGGTTAGGGAGACCCAGTACTTC.

This clone was observed a handful of times. The chain combines TRBV5-1 with TRBJ1-1; D gene ambiguous. The CDR3 loop spans 12 amino acids. CDR1 is SGHRS and CDR2 is YFSETQ in the germline V gene. Trimming stripped 3 bases from V and 6 bases from J, with 9 bases between. In nucleotides, the CDR3 is TGCGCCAGCAGCTCCCCGGGCCCTGAAGCTTTCTTT. It is translated as CASSSPGPEAFF.

The rearrangement joins TRBV19 to TRBJ1-2, with D possibly matching TRBD1 (6 bases). Germline V lookup: CDR1 LNHDA, CDR2 SQIVND (reference sequence). This CDR3 has 15 residues. Between the trimmed V and J ends, which lost 6 bases and 2 bases, there was a span of 16 bases. The CDR3 nucleotides read TGTGCCAGTAGAGACCCGCGGGACACAAACTATGGCTACACCTTC. Protein: CASRDPRDTNYGYTF.

As concerns this clone: A far more abundant clone sits one base away, making this likely a read error. This chain links TRBV5-1 with TRBJ1-1, with no clear D. CDR1 and CDR2 from the germline V gene are SGHRS and YFSETQ. Trimming took off 2 bases at V and 7 bases at J, with 15 bases between the two ends. The CDR3 totals 14 residues. The CDR3 DNA sequence: TGCGCCAGCAGCTTCTCCGAGTCCATGAATGAAGCTTTCTTT. As protein: CASSFSESMNEAFF.

The chain carries TRBV30 and TRBJ1-1; the D is unclear. Germline lookup yields CDR1 GTSNPN and CDR2 SVGIG (reference sequence). The ends were cut back, 5 bases at V and 3 bases at J, with 7 bases in the middle. The CDR3 covers 11 residues. CDR3 sequence: CAWGSDTEAFF. DNA for the CDR3: TGTGCCTGGGGGAGTGACACTGAAGCTTTCTTT.